These 21 T cell receptor beta chains originate from one sample sequenced in a study of blood T cells in healthy people across ages. A second about 6 to 12 cycle PCR used barcoded and J-beta primers. TCRdb processed the 5' RACE reads anew with MiXCR; each CDR3 protein has one entry. This table holds over a million distinct CDR3 sequences, 35% to 55% found once. What was sequenced was blood. The receptors here all came from an older woman in good health.

Worth noting for this clonotype: This may be a read error, as it is one base from a much larger clone. The gene calls are TRBV29-1 and TRBJ2-5; 7 nucleotides match TRBD1. The CDR3 runs 13 residues. CDR1 is SQVTM, CDR2 ANQGSEA, per germline. In DNA, the CDR3 is TGCAACGTCACGGACAGGCCGCACGAGACCCAGTACTTC. It specifies CNVTDRPHETQYF.

This clonotype appeared a few times. The chain links TRBV20-1 to TRBJ1-5, with D possibly matching TRBD1 (6 bases). The CDR3 loop spans 16 amino acids. Trimming removed 4 bases at V and 2 bases at J, with 18 bases between. Germline CDR1 is DFQATT and CDR2 is SNEGSKA (reference sequence). CDR3 nucleotides: TGCAGTGCTATTGGGGGCGGGGGATCGGGCAATCAGCCCCAGCATTTT. This gives the protein CSAIGGGGSGNQPQHF.

The CDR3 reads CASSSRGQGLRDNEQFF. CDR3 sequence (DNA): TGTGCCAGCAGCTCTCGGGGACAGGGGTTGAGGGACAATGAGCAGTTCTTC. The chain employs TRBV7-2 and TRBJ2-1; 10 bases match TRBD1. Germline V CDR1 and CDR2: SGHTA, FQGNSA. The CDR3 is made up of 17 amino acids. J lost 5 bases, V lost 4 bases, and 11 bases had no gene match. Using reference TRBV7-2 and TRBJ2-1 for the parts outside the CDR3, the full variable domain is GAGVSQSPSNKVTEKGKDVELRCDPISGHTALYWYRQSLGQGLEFLIYFQGNSAPDKSGLPSDRFSAERTGGSVSTLTIQRTQQEDSAVYLCASSSRGQGLRDNEQFFGPGTRLTVL.

This clonotype was recorded once. The rearrangement joins TRBV3-1 to TRBJ2-1; weak D call: TRBD2 (7 bases). Trimming removed 1 base at V and 8 bases at J, with 18 bases between. Germline V lookup: CDR1 LGHDT, CDR2 YNNKEL (reference sequence). The CDR3 sequence is 16 residues long. The CDR3 DNA sequence: TGTGCCAGCAGCCAAGCGAGGGAGGGGGATGATTATGAGCAGTTCTTC. Translation gives CASSQAREGDDYEQFF.

The chain couples TRBV11-2 to TRBJ2-7, with TRBD2 as a possible D gene (6 bases). The germline gives CDR1 SGHAT, CDR2 FQNNGV. The CDR3 contains 15 residues. Trimming took off 0 bases at V and 3 bases at J, with 12 bases between the two ends. The CDR3, as DNA: TGTGCCAGCAGCTTAGAGGGGTGGGGGGACTACGAGCAGTACTTC. Protein: CASSLEGWGDYEQYF.

The chain recombines TRBV7-9 with TRBJ2-1; D is unclear. Germline CDR1 and CDR2: SEHNR and FQNEAQ (reference sequence). V shed 4 bases and J shed 9 bases, with 13 bases lying between them. The CDR3 consists of 13 residues. The CDR3 reads CASSSEMKGEQFF. The CDR3 region has the DNA TGTGCCAGCAGCTCAGAAATGAAGGGTGAGCAGTTCTTC.

This clonotype was seen a few times. The chain carries TRBV29-1 and TRBJ1-2; D is ambiguous. Trimming took off 7 bases at V and 5 bases at J, with 17 bases between the two ends. CDR3 size: 13 residues. Germline V gives CDR1 SQVTM, CDR2 ANQGSEA. CDR3 bases: TGCAGCGCTGAGGTGTGGCAGAGTTATGGCTACACCTTC. Translating gives CSAEVWQSYGYTF.

The rearrangement uses TRBV3-1 and TRBJ2-1; D remains unclear. V lost 1 base to trimming and J lost 4 bases, with 11 bases between them. CDR1 is LGHDT, CDR2 YNNKEL, per germline (reference sequence). CDR3 length: 15 residues. The CDR3: CASSQGLDKYNEQFF. The DNA for the CDR3 is TGTGCCAGCAGCCAAGGGCTAGACAAGTACAATGAGCAGTTCTTC.

The rearrangement uses TRBV5-1 and TRBJ2-5; 13 bases align to TRBD2. The CDR3 length is 15 residues. V shed 5 bases, J shed 5 bases, and the junction held 6 bases outside the gene matches. Germline V gene lookup returns CDR1 SGHRS and CDR2 YFSETQ. The CDR3 DNA reads as TGCGCCAGCAGTTCGGGACTAGCGGGGTACGAGACCCAGTACTTC. Translating it yields CASSSGLAGYETQYF.

This chain connects TRBV28 to TRBJ1-4; TRBD1 might be the D (5 bases). Germline V lookup: CDR1 MDHEN, CDR2 SYDVKM. The CDR3 sequence is 12 residues long. Trimming took 6 bases from V and 8 from J, leaving 10 bases between them. CDR3 protein: CASSNRDEKLFF. The CDR3 bases are TGTGCCAGCAGCAACCGGGACGAAAAACTGTTTTTT.

Here the CDR3 reads CASCPDSSSYNEQYF. The CDR3 DNA is TGTGCCAGCTGCCCGGACAGTAGCTCCTACAATGAGCAGTACTTC. This chain uses TRBV2 with TRBJ2-1, with D possibly being TRBD1 (6 bases). The J call is uncertain, as TRBJ2-7 better fits the DNA end. The CDR3 has 15 residues. Germline V lookup: CDR1 SNHLY, CDR2 FYNNEI.

Points on this clonotype: The junction shows a germline mismatch at one end, possibly a read error. V and J are TRBV20-1 and TRBJ2-1; either TRBD1 or TRBD2 may supply D (5 bases each). Germline V CDR1 and CDR2: DFQATT, SNEGSKA (reference sequence). There are 12 residues in the CDR3. In DNA form, the CDR3 reads TGCTGTGCTAGAGGGGCCGTCAATGAGCAGTTCTTC. Encoded protein: CCARGAVNEQFF.

V is TRBV4-2 and J is TRBJ2-1, with D possibly matching TRBD2 (5 bases). Trimming left V 5 bases short and J 4 bases short, with 21 bases between. Germline assignment: CDR1 LGHNA and CDR2 YNFKEQ. The CDR3 runs 17 residues. CDR3 amino acids: CASSNGRRMKDYNEQFF. DNA of the CDR3: TGTGCCAGCAGCAACGGTCGGAGGATGAAGGATTACAATGAGCAGTTCTTC.

This clonotype showed up just a few times. The chain recombines TRBV3-1 with TRBJ1-2, with D tentatively TRBD1 (5 bases). V was clipped by 4 bases and J by 5 bases, with 11 bases between them. CDR3 size: 13 residues. The germline V gene has CDR1 LGHDT and CDR2 YNNKEL (reference sequence). The CDR3 coding sequence is TGTGCCAGCAGCCCGGGGAAGGGGTATGGCTACACCTTC. Its protein product is CASSPGKGYGYTF.

The V gene is TRBV4-2, the J gene TRBJ2-7; TRBD2 aligns across 8 bases. Looked up from germline, CDR1 is LGHNA and CDR2 is YNFKEQ. This CDR3 has 19 amino acids. The V segment lost 0 bases and the J segment 5 bases; nucleotides outside the gene matches: 18. CDR3 sequence: CASSQDLSGSIAMGDEQYF. The CDR3 DNA is TGTGCCAGCAGCCAAGATTTAAGCGGGAGTATAGCTATGGGCGACGAGCAGTACTTC.

This chain links TRBV14 with TRBJ2-5; unclear D gene. Trimming took 1 base from V and 11 from J, leaving 14 bases between them. The CDR3 has 13 residues. Germline V CDR1 and CDR2: SGHDN, FVKESK. CDR3 bases: TGTGCCAGCAGCCAAGGGCTAGTCCGTGAGCAGTACTTC. It encodes CASSQGLVREQYF.

This chain uses TRBV11-2 with TRBJ1-4, with D possibly being TRBD1 (6 bases). V was cut by 6 bases and J by 0 bases, with 14 bases left in between. The CDR3 runs 16 residues. Germline-derived CDR1 and CDR2 are SGHAT and FQNNGV. CDR3 residues: CASSLQGNPTNEKLFF. The CDR3 nucleotides read TGTGCCAGCAGTTTACAGGGTAATCCAACTAATGAAAAACTGTTTTTT.

The sample holds a few counts of this clonotype. The rearrangement joins TRBV6-2 or TRBV6-3 to TRBJ2-7, with 14 bases lining up with TRBD2. With 5 bases clipped from V and 3 bases from J, the junction kept 6 bases outside the gene matches. This CDR3 region has 16 residues. CDR1 and CDR2 from the germline V gene are MNHEY and SVGEGT. CDR3 loop: CASSRGLAGGFYEQYF. CDR3 DNA: TGTGCCAGCAGTCGAGGACTAGCGGGAGGATTCTACGAGCAGTACTTC.

Comments on this clonotype: The conserved phenylalanine or tryptophan is not found at the CDR3 terminus, so this likely reflects a read error. This CDR3 is CSVRAGGSYNEQFL. The CDR3 DNA follows: TGCAGCGTTCGAGCGGGGGGCTCCTACAATGAGCAGTTCTTA. The rearrangement links TRBV29-1 to TRBJ2-1, with 9 bases lining up with TRBD2. Germline V CDR1 and CDR2: SQVTM, ANQGSEA. The junction had 2 bases not matched to a gene; V was cut back by 5 bases and J by 0 bases. The CDR3 extends over 14 amino acids.

V is TRBV7-9 and J is TRBJ2-4; D perhaps matches TRBD2 (5 bases). CDR1 is SEHNR and CDR2 is FQNEAQ in the germline V gene (reference sequence). The CDR3 has 13 amino acids. V lost 1 base, J lost 13 bases, and 14 bases lay in between. Here the CDR3 DNA reads TGTGCCAGCAGCTTAGACGGGGTCTTAGAGCAGTACTTC. The encoded protein is CASSLDGVLEQYF.

The gene calls are TRBV6-5 and TRBJ1-2; 9 bases line up with TRBD1. J lost 3 bases, V lost 5 bases, and 7 bases had no gene match. This CDR3 comprises 15 residues. From germline, CDR1 is MNHEY and CDR2 SVGAGI. The CDR3 bases are TGTGCCAGCAGTCAAGGGACAGGGTACGACTATGGCTACACCTTC. Translated: CASSQGTGYDYGYTF.